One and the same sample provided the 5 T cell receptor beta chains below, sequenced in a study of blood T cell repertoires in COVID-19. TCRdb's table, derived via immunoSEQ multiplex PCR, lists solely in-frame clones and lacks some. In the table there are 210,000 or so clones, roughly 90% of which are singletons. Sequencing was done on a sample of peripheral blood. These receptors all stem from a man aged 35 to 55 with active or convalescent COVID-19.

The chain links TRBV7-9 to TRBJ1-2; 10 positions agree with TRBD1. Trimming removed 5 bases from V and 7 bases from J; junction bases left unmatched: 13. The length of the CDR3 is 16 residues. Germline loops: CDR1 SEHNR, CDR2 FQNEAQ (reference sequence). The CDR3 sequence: CASSQRSTGGMGGYTF. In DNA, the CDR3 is TGTGCCAGCAGCCAACGCTCGACAGGGGGCATGGGTGGCTACACCTTC.

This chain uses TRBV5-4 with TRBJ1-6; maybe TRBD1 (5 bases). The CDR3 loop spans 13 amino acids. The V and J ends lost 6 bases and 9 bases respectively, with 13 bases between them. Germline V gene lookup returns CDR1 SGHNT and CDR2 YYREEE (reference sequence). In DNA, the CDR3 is TGTGCCAGCACCGACGGGGGGAGTTCACCCCTCCACTTT. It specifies CASTDGGSSPLHF.

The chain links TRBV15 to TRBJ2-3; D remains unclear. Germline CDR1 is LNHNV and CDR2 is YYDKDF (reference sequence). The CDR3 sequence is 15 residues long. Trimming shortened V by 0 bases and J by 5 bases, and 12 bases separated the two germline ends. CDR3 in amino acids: CATSRDHHSEDTQYF. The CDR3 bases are TGTGCCACCAGCAGAGACCACCACTCCGAAGATACGCAGTATTTT.

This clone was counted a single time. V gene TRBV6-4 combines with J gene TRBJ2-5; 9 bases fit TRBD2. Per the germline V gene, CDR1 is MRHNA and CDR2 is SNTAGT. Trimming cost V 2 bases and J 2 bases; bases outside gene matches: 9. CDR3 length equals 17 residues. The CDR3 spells CASSDKRPSGAQETQYF. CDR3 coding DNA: TGTGCCAGCAGTGACAAGCGCCCTAGCGGGGCTCAAGAGACCCAGTACTTC.

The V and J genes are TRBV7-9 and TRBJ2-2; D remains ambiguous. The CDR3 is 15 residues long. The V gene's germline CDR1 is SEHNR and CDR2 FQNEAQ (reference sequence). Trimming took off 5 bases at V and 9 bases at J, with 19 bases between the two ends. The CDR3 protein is CASSPALMGQRELFF. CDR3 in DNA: TGTGCCAGCAGCCCGGCACTTATGGGCCAGAGGGAGCTGTTTTTT.